Listed here are 5 T cell receptor beta chains from one sample, sequenced in a study of human T cells and chemical hapten exposure. Time point described: pre-sensitization, week 0. Documented treatment: therapeutic diphenylcyclopropenone sensitization with weekly scalp DPC. TCRdb passed the RACE reads through MiXCR, listing each CDR3 protein once. The data show tens of thousands of distinct CDR3 sequences, with around 9.5% seen just once and around 3.6% held by the top ten. The input for sequencing was whole blood, taken in connection with sensitization to the hapten diphenylcyclopropenone (DPC). The receptor set was obtained from a woman in her 40s with alopecia areata. Some clones in this sample may be carry-over from other donors' samples.

This clonotype was picked up many times. The chain joins TRBV27 to TRBJ2-1, with 7 bases fitting TRBD2. Trimming at V came to 8 bases and at J to 9 bases, leaving 7 bases not matched to a gene. Germline CDR1 MNHEY, CDR2 SMNVEV (reference sequence). The CDR3 is made up of 12 amino acids. The CDR3 DNA follows: TGTGCCAGCCAATTGGGGGGGACTGAGCAGTTCTTC. It specifies CASQLGGTEQFF.

In its sample, this clonotype was seen many times. V usage is TRBV7-2 and J usage is TRBJ1-2, with 10 bases that match TRBD1. V shed 1 base, J shed 7 bases, and the junction held 0 bases outside the gene matches. From germline, CDR1 is SGHTA and CDR2 FQGNSA. CDR3 length: 13 residues. CDR3 DNA: TGTGCCAGCAGCTTAGGACAGGGGGCTGGCTACACCTTC. It encodes CASSLGQGAGYTF.

This clonotype was recorded many times. The chain is built from TRBV29-1 and TRBJ2-1, with D perhaps matching TRBD2 (6 bases). Deletions cut 4 bases from V and 10 bases from J, with 17 bases between. The germline V gene has CDR1 SQVTM and CDR2 ANQGSEA. The CDR3 totals 13 residues. The CDR3 DNA reads as TGCAGCGTTGGAGTTGCGGGACTTGGGGAGCAGTTCTTC. The encoded protein is CSVGVAGLGEQFF.

This clonotype was recorded a few times. J is TRBJ2-3 and V is TRBV7-2; 7 nucleotides line up with TRBD1. The CDR3 covers 18 residues. Germline-derived CDR1 and CDR2 are SGHTA and FQGNSA. V shed 0 bases and J 0 bases; nucleotides not matched to a gene: 9. Here the CDR3 reads CASSLAYRTGPSTDTQYF. The CDR3 DNA follows: TGTGCCAGCAGCTTAGCGTACCGGACAGGCCCTAGCACAGATACGCAGTATTTT.

The chain joins TRBV28 to TRBJ1-4, with 7 bases aligning to TRBD1. Losses at the gene ends were 6 bases for V and 12 bases for J; bases not matched to a gene: 13. The CDR3 contains 14 residues. Germline V CDR1 and CDR2: MDHEN, SYDVKM. In nucleotides, the CDR3 is TGTGCCAGCAGAGAGTTGATGAGGGGGCGACAACTGTTTTTT. Its protein product is CASRELMRGRQLFF.